The 10 T cell receptor beta chains presented below share a single source sample, sequenced in a study of T cells after yellow fever vaccination. TCRdb re-derived calls from the 5' RACE reads in MiXCR, one entry per CDR3 protein. The sample includes fewer than 85,000 distinct CDR3 sequences, around 7.7% of them seen just once. Here the sequenced sample was CD8+ T cells sorted from PBMCs, taken on the day of the yellow fever booster vaccination. The receptors originated from a man between 25 and 39 years old who received the YFV17D yellow fever vaccine.

This clonotype turned up a few times. This sequence joins TRBV10-3 and TRBJ2-7; 11 bases are a match to TRBD2. Germline CDR1 ENHRY, CDR2 SYGVKD. The ends lost 2 bases at V and 5 bases at J; junction bases unmatched: 8. The CDR3 covers 16 residues. In nucleotides, the CDR3 is TGTGCCATCAGTGAGATCGGGACTAGCGGCCCCAACGAGCAGTACTTC. As protein: CAISEIGTSGPNEQYF.

This clonotype was picked up many times. The chain has TRBV6-2 or TRBV6-3 and TRBJ2-7; D unresolved. Germline V gene sequence: CDR1 MNHEY, CDR2 SVGEGT. The length of the CDR3 is 15 residues. V gave up 2 bases and J gave up 3 bases, with 14 bases separating them. The CDR3 bases are TGTGCCAGCAGTTACCCCGACGTCGGATTCTACGAGCAGTACTTC. This codes for CASSYPDVGFYEQYF.

CDR3 region: CASSLGGTADTQYF. DNA for the CDR3: TGTGCCAGCAGCTTAGGGGGGACAGCAGATACGCAGTATTTT. The chain joins TRBV7-2 to TRBJ2-3; 7 bases line up with TRBD1. Germline V lookup: CDR1 SGHTA, CDR2 FQGNSA. This CDR3 has 14 amino acids. The junction had 2 bases not matched to a gene; V was cut back by 1 base and J by 4 bases.

This clonotype was picked up a small number of times. V and J are TRBV27 and TRBJ1-1; D is uncertain. From germline, CDR1 is MNHEY and CDR2 SMNVEV (reference sequence). The ends were cut back, 4 bases at V and 7 bases at J, with 16 bases in the middle. This CDR3 is 14 amino acids long. The DNA of the CDR3 is TGTGCCAGCAGTTCGATTTTGACAACATTTGAAGCTTTCTTT. It codes for CASSSILTTFEAFF.

This clonotype was counted a few times. This chain links TRBV19 with TRBJ1-2; tentatively, D is TRBD1 (5 bases). The CDR3 contains 13 residues. Trimming removed 7 bases from V and 4 bases from J, with 13 bases in between. Germline V gene sequence: CDR1 LNHDA, CDR2 SQIVND (reference sequence). The CDR3 DNA is TGTGCCAGTACCCCATCGGGGGTCTATGGCTACACCTTC. This codes for CASTPSGVYGYTF.

This clonotype was recorded at least ten times. This rearrangement joins TRBV20-1 to TRBJ2-1; D possibly corresponds to TRBD2 (6 bases). V lost 0 bases and J lost 4, with 19 bases in between. Germline CDR1 and CDR2: DFQATT and SNEGSKA (reference sequence). This CDR3 contains 17 residues. In DNA, the CDR3 is TGCAGTGCTAGAGAGGAGGGATTTACCGGCCCTTACAATGAGCAGTTCTTC. Encoded protein: CSAREEGFTGPYNEQFF.

V and J are TRBV11-2 and TRBJ1-2; 7 bases are a match to TRBD1. The CDR3 covers 14 residues. Germline V lookup: CDR1 SGHAT, CDR2 FQNNGV. Trimming removed 2 bases from V and 4 bases from J; junction bases left unmatched: 4. The CDR3 DNA reads as TGTGCCAGCAGCTTAACAGGGGTGGCCTATGGCTACACCTTC. Residues: CASSLTGVAYGYTF.

The V gene is TRBV5-6, the J gene TRBJ2-1, with D perhaps being TRBD1 or TRBD2 (6 bases each). Germline-derived CDR1 and CDR2 are SGHDT and YYEEEE. The CDR3 sequence is 15 residues long. With 4 bases removed from V and 4 bases from J, the gap between germline ends came to 15 bases. CDR3 nucleotides: TGTGCCAGCAGCCTAAGGGGGGAGGTGTACAATGAGCAGTTCTTC. Its protein product is CASSLRGEVYNEQFF.

The chain combines TRBV10-2 with TRBJ2-3; D is undetermined. The CDR3 covers 10 residues. Germline loops: CDR1 WSHSY, CDR2 SAAADI. Trimming removed 8 bases at V and 6 bases at J, with 6 bases between. The CDR3, as DNA: TGCGCCAGCTTCTCGGATACGCAGTATTTT. Residues: CASFSDTQYF.

This chain links TRBV7-6 with TRBJ2-1; D not resolved. Trimming shortened V by 5 bases and J by 5 bases, and 19 bases separated the two germline ends. This CDR3 spans 16 amino acids. Germline CDR1 SGHVS, CDR2 FNYEAQ. CDR3 amino acids: CASSITLGINNNEQFF. The CDR3 coding sequence is TGTGCCAGCAGCATCACCCTAGGGATAAATAACAATGAGCAGTTCTTC.